Below are 29 T cell receptor beta chains sequenced from a single sample in a study of identical twins. From the 5' RACE reads, TCRdb called clonotypes with MiXCR, one entry per CDR3 protein. The sample holds hundreds of thousands of distinct CDR3 sequences, around 20% seen once. This same sample was also part of a study on T cells expressing NK-cell markers.

The sample comprised PBMCs. Source of these receptors: a young woman in good health.

This clonotype turned up a few times. The junction shows a germline mismatch at one end, possibly a read error. The V call is TRBV7-7, the J call TRBJ2-1; D is unresolved. This CDR3 contains 16 residues. Per the germline V gene, CDR1 is SSHAT and CDR2 is FNYEAQ (reference sequence). The CDR3 coding sequence is TGTGCTAGCAGCTTAGAGGCAGGAACCCAAGGTGGCGAGCAGTTCTTC. It encodes CASSLEAGTQGGEQFF. Together with reference TRBV7-7 and TRBJ2-1, the CDR3 gives the full variable domain: GAGVSQSPRYKVTKRGQDVTLRCDPISSHATLYWYQQALGQGPEFLTYFNYEAQPDKSGLPSDRFSAERPEGSISTLTIQRTEQRDSAMYRCASSLEAGTQGGEQFFGPGTRLTVL.

The chain recombines TRBV4-1 with TRBJ1-1, with 8 positions matching TRBD1. Germline assignment: CDR1 MGHRA and CDR2 YSYEKL. This CDR3 region has 19 residues. The V and J ends lost 1 base and 3 bases, in that order; junction bases with no gene match: 16. The CDR3 protein is CASSQATTGQGTPYTEAFF. DNA of the CDR3: TGCGCCAGCAGCCAAGCCACGACCGGACAGGGTACCCCCTACACTGAAGCTTTCTTT.

This clonotype was counted many times. The rearrangement uses TRBV5-1 and TRBJ2-3; D is uncertain. V lost 0 bases to trimming and J lost 3 bases, with 5 bases between them. Germline V gives CDR1 SGHRS, CDR2 YFSETQ. The CDR3 is 13 residues long. The CDR3, as DNA: TGCGCCAGCAGCTTGGAACAGACAGATACGCAGTATTTT. It encodes CASSLEQTDTQYF.

The gene calls are TRBV20-1 and TRBJ2-7; D might be TRBD1 (6 bases). CDR1 is DFQATT, CDR2 SNEGSKA, per germline (reference sequence). The CDR3 spans 15 residues. Between the trimmed V and J ends, which lost 5 bases and 5 bases, there was a span of 22 bases. The chain's CDR3 is CSADHPQGVRNEQYF. CDR3 nucleotides: TGCAGTGCTGACCATCCACAGGGTGTGAGAAACGAGCAGTACTTC.

The rearrangement joins TRBV10-3 to TRBJ2-5; D call uncertain. Trimming took off 6 bases at V and 3 bases at J, with 11 bases between the two ends. The CDR3 is made up of 13 amino acids. Germline loops: CDR1 ENHRY, CDR2 SYGVKD. CDR3 in amino acids: CAIREQREETQYF. CDR3 in DNA: TGTGCCATCAGGGAGCAGAGAGAAGAGACCCAGTACTTC.

This clonotype occurred a few times. The chain couples TRBV4-2 to TRBJ2-7, with 11 nucleotides matching TRBD2. The germline gives CDR1 LGHNA, CDR2 YNFKEQ. V lost 3 bases, J lost 3 bases, and 22 bases stayed unmatched. The CDR3 consists of 21 residues. The CDR3 is CASSQVAGGSTTATRLYEQYF. The DNA for the CDR3 is TGTGCCAGCAGCCAGGTAGCGGGGGGGTCCACAACGGCGACCCGACTCTACGAGCAGTACTTC.

The chain recombines TRBV27 with TRBJ2-1; 11 bases match TRBD2. Germline V gene data show CDR1 as MNHEY and CDR2 as SMNVEV (reference sequence). The length of the CDR3 is 17 residues. The ends lost 2 bases at V and 10 bases at J; junction bases unmatched: 13. The CDR3 reads CASSLVSPIAGGNEQFF. CDR3 nucleotide sequence: TGTGCCAGCAGTTTAGTCTCCCCAATAGCGGGGGGGAACGAGCAGTTCTTC.

The genes are TRBV7-2 and TRBJ2-3; 13 nucleotides agree with TRBD2. The V gene's germline CDR1 is SGHTA and CDR2 FQGNSA. With V trimmed by 4 bases and J by 3 bases, 7 bases remained unmatched. CDR3 length equals 17 residues. In DNA form, the CDR3 reads TGTGCCAGCAGCTGGAACCCGGGACTAGCGGGAACAGATACGCAGTATTTT. Translating it yields CASSWNPGLAGTDTQYF.

The CDR3 DNA reads TGTGCCAGCAGCCGATCGGGACGGGTGACCTACGAGCAGTACTTC. Translation gives CASSRSGRVTYEQYF. The chain is built from TRBV7-9 and TRBJ2-7; D assignment may be TRBD1 or TRBD2 (5 bases each). The CDR3 loop spans 15 amino acids. The V end was cut by 5 bases, the J end by 2 bases, with 16 bases between. Germline CDR1 SEHNR, CDR2 FQNEAQ (reference sequence).

The J gene is TRBJ2-3, the V gene TRBV5-1; a possible D gene is TRBD2 (7 bases). Deletions cut 4 bases from V and 0 bases from J, with 15 bases between. The V gene's germline CDR1 is SGHRS and CDR2 YFSETQ. The CDR3 is 16 amino acids. CDR3 nucleotides: TGCGCCAGCAGCGTCGGGGGGCGGACTAGCACAGATACGCAGTATTTT. This encodes CASSVGGRTSTDTQYF.

V is TRBV5-1 and J is TRBJ1-6, with 8 bases aligning to TRBD1. The CDR3 contains 18 residues. V shed 3 bases and J 7 bases; nucleotides not matched to a gene: 15. CDR1 and CDR2 from the germline V gene are SGHRS and YFSETQ. The CDR3 region has the DNA TGCGCCAGCAGCTCCAATCTCCGGACAGGGACCTCCAATTCACCCCTCCACTTT. This sequence encodes CASSSNLRTGTSNSPLHF.

The rearrangement joins TRBV20-1 to TRBJ2-5; 9 nucleotides match TRBD1. V shed 6 bases and J 0 bases; nucleotides not matched to a gene: 5. CDR3 length: 14 residues. Germline V gene sequence: CDR1 DFQATT, CDR2 SNEGSKA (reference sequence). CDR3 residues: CSAAGTGNQETQYF. The CDR3 DNA follows: TGCAGTGCGGCCGGGACAGGGAACCAAGAGACCCAGTACTTC.

A few counts support this clonotype. The chain combines TRBV12-3 or TRBV12-4 with TRBJ2-2, with 9 bases that match TRBD2. Unmatched junction bases numbered 6, after V lost 5 bases and J lost 2 bases. This CDR3 has 16 amino acids. The CDR3 sequence: CASSPLAGVNTGELFF. The CDR3 bases are TGTGCCAGCAGTCCCTTAGCGGGGGTCAACACCGGGGAGCTGTTTTTT.

The chain couples TRBV3-1 to TRBJ2-1; possibly TRBD1 for D (6 bases). The CDR3 contains 16 residues. In germline, CDR1 is LGHDT, CDR2 YNNKEL (reference sequence). The V end was cut by 4 bases, the J end by 4 bases, with 17 bases between. In DNA form, the CDR3 reads TGTGCCAGCAGCCCTTTTACAGGGAGAAGGTACAATGAGCAGTTCTTC. Its translation: CASSPFTGRRYNEQFF.

This clonotype appeared a few times. The chain recombines TRBV29-1 with TRBJ2-2; unclear D gene. The germline gives CDR1 SQVTM, CDR2 ANQGSEA. V was trimmed by 4 bases and J by 7 bases, leaving 16 bases between them. CDR3 length: 14 amino acids. The CDR3 sequence: CSVALAAWDGELFF. DNA of the CDR3: TGCAGCGTTGCCCTCGCTGCCTGGGACGGGGAGCTGTTTTTT.

The table lists this clonotype with a few counts. The V call is TRBV20-1, the J call TRBJ2-7, with TRBD1 matching over 12 bases. V dropped 6 bases and J dropped 4; count of bases not matched to a gene: 7. This CDR3 has 14 amino acids. Germline V gene sequence: CDR1 DFQATT, CDR2 SNEGSKA (reference sequence). In nucleotides, the CDR3 is TGCAGTGCACGCGGGGGACAGGGGGCGTACGAGCAGTACTTC. Translation: CSARGGQGAYEQYF.

This clonotype was found many times. The chain uses TRBV4-3 and TRBJ2-7; D call uncertain. CDR1 and CDR2 from the germline V gene are LGHNA and YSLEER. Trimming shortened V by 0 bases and J by 0 bases, and 6 bases separated the two germline ends. The CDR3 contains 14 residues. CDR3 bases: TGCGCCAGCAGCCAAGAAAAATTCTCCTACGAGCAGTACTTC. It translates to CASSQEKFSYEQYF.

This clonotype was seen a few times. The chain links TRBV5-1 to TRBJ2-3; TRBD2 aligns across 10 bases. Trimming removed 4 bases from V and 4 bases from J; junction bases left unmatched: 6. The CDR3 is 15 residues long. The germline gives CDR1 SGHRS, CDR2 YFSETQ. The DNA for the CDR3 is TGCGCCAGCAGCCCAACTAGCGGGGTCGCAGATACGCAGTATTTT. Its translation is CASSPTSGVADTQYF. Filled out from reference TRBV5-1 and TRBJ2-3, the complete variable domain reads KAGVTQTPRYLIKTRGQQVTLSCSPISGHRSVSWYQQTPGQGLQFLFEYFSETQRNKGNFPGRFSGRQFSNSRSEMNVSTLELGDSALYLCASSPTSGVADTQYFGPGTRLTVL.

This clonotype turned up a few times. This sequence joins TRBV6-1 and TRBJ2-7; weak D call: TRBD1 (5 bases). Per the germline V gene, CDR1 is MNHNS and CDR2 is SASEGT. V was trimmed by 7 bases and J by 5 bases, leaving 15 bases between them. The CDR3 sequence is 13 residues long. Here the CDR3 reads CASTPAGAHEQYF. The CDR3 nucleotides are TGTGCCAGCACCCCCGCTGGGGCCCACGAGCAGTACTTC.

The chain combines TRBV27 with TRBJ2-2, with 10 bases aligning to TRBD2. The germline CDR1 and CDR2 sequences are MNHEY and SMNVEV (reference sequence). V lost 7 bases, J lost 5 bases, and 7 bases stayed unmatched. The CDR3 runs 15 residues. CDR3 in amino acids: CASKGVAGGTGELFF. The CDR3 DNA sequence: TGTGCCAGCAAAGGGGTAGCGGGGGGAACCGGGGAGCTGTTTTTT.

The chain recombines TRBV20-1 with TRBJ2-3; D is possibly TRBD2 (6 bases). Trimming shortened V by 2 bases and J by 0 bases, and 6 bases separated the two germline ends. This CDR3 has 13 amino acids. Germline V gene data show CDR1 as DFQATT and CDR2 as SNEGSKA (reference sequence). The CDR3 loop is CSARLASTDTQYF. In DNA, the CDR3 is TGCAGTGCTAGACTAGCGAGCACAGATACGCAGTATTTT.

The rearrangement uses TRBV30 and TRBJ1-2; TRBD1 aligns across 7 bases. The length of the CDR3 is 13 residues. Germline CDR1 is GTSNPN and CDR2 is SVGIG (reference sequence). V was pared by 0 bases and J by 11 bases, with 9 bases of the junction left unmatched. The CDR3 loop is CAWSVTTGLRYTF. DNA for the CDR3: TGTGCCTGGAGTGTAACGACAGGGTTACGGTACACCTTC.

The chain couples TRBV6-1 to TRBJ2-3, with TRBD2 matching over 12 bases. The CDR3 runs 15 residues. CDR1 and CDR2 from the germline V gene are MNHNS and SASEGT. V lost 6 bases, J lost 4 bases, and 5 bases stayed unmatched. In DNA, the CDR3 is TGTGCCAGCAGCCCGACTAGCGGGGGCGCAGATACGCAGTATTTT. Translating gives CASSPTSGGADTQYF.

This clonotype was seen a few times. The V and J genes are TRBV7-9 and TRBJ1-6; 7 bases are a match to TRBD1. The germline gives CDR1 SEHNR, CDR2 FQNEAQ (reference sequence). The CDR3 consists of 15 residues. V shed 3 bases, J shed 8 bases, and the junction held 7 bases outside the gene matches. DNA for the CDR3: TGTGCCAGCAGCTTGAGGACAGGCTCAGATTCACCCCTCCACTTT. Its protein product is CASSLRTGSDSPLHF.

The V call is TRBV20-1, the J call TRBJ1-2; D possibly corresponds to TRBD1 (6 bases). This CDR3 has 13 residues. The V gene's germline CDR1 is DFQATT and CDR2 SNEGSKA (reference sequence). This CDR3 reads CSLAGPGGWGYTF. The DNA for the CDR3 is TGCAGCCTCGCCGGACCGGGGGGCTGGGGCTACACCTTC.

This sequence joins TRBV9 and TRBJ2-1; no reliable D call. The CDR3 length is 12 residues. Per germline, CDR1 SGDLS and CDR2 YYNGEE. V was clipped by 4 bases and J by 8 bases, with 10 bases between them. CDR3 in DNA: TGTGCCAGCAGCCCCCGAACTGATGAGCAGTTCTTC. Translation: CASSPRTDEQFF. The whole variable domain, remainder taken from reference TRBV9 and TRBJ2-1, is DSGVTQTPKHLITATGQRVTLRCSPRSGDLSVYWYQQSLDQGLQFLIQYYNGEERAKGNILERFSAQQFPDLHSELNLSSLELGDSALYFCASSPRTDEQFFGPGTRLTVL.

The chain carries TRBV11-2 and TRBJ2-4, with 7 bases that match TRBD2. The CDR3 length is 18 residues. V lost 7 bases and J lost 0; bases outside the gene matches: 15. Germline CDR1 SGHAT, CDR2 FQNNGV. CDR3 DNA: TGTGCCAGCACCCCGGGGAGGGGCCGGATCTTAGCCAAAAACATTCAGTACTTC. Amino acid sequence: CASTPGRGRILAKNIQYF.

This clonotype was counted many times. The rearrangement links TRBV27 to TRBJ2-1; perhaps TRBD1 as D (6 bases). This CDR3 spans 15 amino acids. Germline CDR1 and CDR2: MNHEY and SMNVEV (reference sequence). Trimming left V 4 bases short and J 9 bases short, with 19 bases between. CDR3 bases: TGTGCCAGCAGTTCGGGCGCAGGGGCCGATGGTGAGCAGTTCTTC. Protein sequence: CASSSGAGADGEQFF.

This clonotype was seen a handful of times. This rearrangement joins TRBV30 to TRBJ2-1; 10 bases are shared with TRBD2. CDR1 and CDR2 (germline): GTSNPN, SVGIG (reference sequence). V shed 1 base and J 3 bases; nucleotides not matched to a gene: 6. CDR3 length: 16 residues. The CDR3 region has the DNA TGTGCCTGGAGTGCAGGGACTAGCGACAACTACAATGAGCAGTTCTTC. Its translation: CAWSAGTSDNYNEQFF.